These 18 T cell receptor beta chains were all obtained from the same sample, sequenced in a study of T cell responses to AZD1222 COVID-19 vaccine. This table comes from immunoSEQ multiplex PCR, and its TCRdb copy is limited to in-frame clones, with some not included. The repertoire holds 120,000 or so clones, with 88% as singletons. The starting material was peripheral blood, obtained on day 0 of AZD1222 vaccination. The receptor set was obtained from an adult in good health.

The CDR3 region has the DNA TGTGCCAGCACCCCCGAGGGGGGAATCGGCTCACCCCTCCACTTT. This sequence encodes CASTPEGGIGSPLHF. This chain links TRBV6-6 with TRBJ1-6; D may be TRBD1 (6 bases). Germline assignment: CDR1 MNHNY and CDR2 SVGAGI (reference sequence). There are 15 residues in the CDR3. Trimming pared 7 bases from V and 10 bases from J, leaving 20 bases between.

This chain links TRBV30 with TRBJ2-1; TRBD2 agrees at 10 bases. Germline V gene data show CDR1 as GTSNPN and CDR2 as SVGIG (reference sequence). J gave up 9 bases and V 3 bases, and 11 bases lay outside the gene matches. The CDR3 consists of 15 residues. The CDR3 bases are TGTGCCTGGAGGATAGCGGGGGGCGATGAGGGTGAGCAGTTCTTC. It specifies CAWRIAGGDEGEQFF.

This clone was counted between two and nine times. The V call is TRBV7-8, the J call TRBJ1-4, with no clear D. Germline V lookup: CDR1 SGHVS, CDR2 FQNEAQ. Trimming removed 0 bases from V and 5 bases from J, with 16 bases in between. This CDR3 comprises 17 residues. The CDR3, as DNA: TGTGCCAGCAGCTTAGCCAGGCTGGGCTTAAGGAATGAAAAACTGTTTTTT. It is translated as CASSLARLGLRNEKLFF. Using reference TRBV7-8 and TRBJ1-4 for the parts outside the CDR3, the full variable domain is GAGVSQSPRYKVAKRGQDVALRCDPISGHVSLFWYQQALGQGPEFLTYFQNEAQLDKSGLPSDRFFAERPEGSVSTLKIQRTQQEDSAVYLCASSLARLGLRNEKLFFGSGTQLSVL.

The rearrangement links TRBV2 to TRBJ2-6, with a possible D match to TRBD1 (5 bases). There are 15 residues in the CDR3. Trimming stripped 4 bases from V and 0 bases from J, with 7 bases between. Germline V lookup: CDR1 SNHLY, CDR2 FYNNEI. The CDR3 spells CASSGQSSGANVLTF. The DNA of the CDR3 is TGTGCCAGCAGTGGACAGAGCTCTGGGGCCAACGTCCTGACTTTC.

The chain employs TRBV19 and TRBJ2-7; no definite D call. The germline CDR1 and CDR2 sequences are LNHDA and SQIVND (reference sequence). Trimming shortened V by 0 bases and J by 0 bases, and 6 bases separated the two germline ends. CDR3 length equals 14 residues. The DNA for the CDR3 is TGTGCCAGTAGTATAGATTACAGCTCCTACGAGCAGTACTTC. Encoded protein: CASSIDYSSYEQYF.

The rearrangement links TRBV28 to TRBJ2-7; 8 nucleotides line up with TRBD2. Trimming took 8 bases from V and 0 from J; bases not matched to a gene: 15. Germline-derived CDR1 and CDR2 are MDHEN and SYDVKM. CDR3 length: 17 amino acids. CDR3 amino acids: CASPPGPQRGSSYEQYF. In DNA form, the CDR3 reads TGTGCCAGCCCCCCTGGGCCCCAGCGGGGGAGCTCCTACGAGCAGTACTTC. The full variable domain, rest sourced from reference TRBV28 and TRBJ2-7, is DVKVTQSSRYLVKRTGEKVFLECVQDMDHENMFWYRQDPGLGLRLIYFSYDVKMKEKGDIPEGYSVSREKKERFSLILESASTNQTSMYLCASPPGPQRGSSYEQYFGPGTRLTVT.

CDR3 loop: CASSWTGQGHNEQFF. The CDR3 nucleotides read TGCGCCAGCAGCTGGACGGGACAGGGCCACAATGAGCAGTTCTTC. The chain is built from TRBV5-1 and TRBJ2-1, with 9 positions matching TRBD1. Trimming at V came to 3 bases and at J to 5 bases, leaving 6 bases not matched to a gene. CDR3 length equals 15 residues. CDR1 SGHRS and CDR2 YFSETQ come from the germline V gene.

Notes on this clone: This CDR3 is also generated by other DNA sequences in the sample. The chain combines TRBV14 with TRBJ1-5; tentatively, D is TRBD1 (5 bases). The germline V and J ends were trimmed by 3 bases and 3 bases, with 6 bases remaining between them. From germline, CDR1 is SGHDN and CDR2 FVKESK. This CDR3 spans 13 amino acids. The CDR3, as DNA: TGTGCCAGCAGCCAGGGGGTCAATCAGCCCCAGCATTTT. Translating gives CASSQGVNQPQHF.

A note on this clone: Additional DNA sequences in this sample encode the identical CDR3. The rearrangement uses TRBV3-1 (or the pseudogene TRBV3-2) and TRBJ1-5; D unresolved. This CDR3 has 15 residues. The germline gives CDR1 LGHDT, CDR2 YNNKEL (reference sequence). V was cut by 1 base and J by 3 bases, with 10 bases left in between. DNA of the CDR3: TGTGCCAGCAGCCAAGGTGCGGGAAACAATCAGCCCCAGCATTTT. Translated: CASSQGAGNNQPQHF.

The chain carries TRBV19 and TRBJ2-3, with 7 positions matching TRBD2. Looked up from germline, CDR1 is LNHDA and CDR2 is SQIVND (reference sequence). CDR3 length: 14 residues. V shed 5 bases and J 2 bases; nucleotides not matched to a gene: 4. CDR3 nucleotides: TGTGCCAGTAGTCCAGCGGGGCCCACAGATACGCAGTATTTT. As protein: CASSPAGPTDTQYF.

The gene calls are TRBV27 and TRBJ2-2; TRBD1 is a possible D gene (5 bases). Trimming left V 7 bases short and J 2 bases short, with 14 bases between. The CDR3 consists of 15 residues. Germline CDR1 MNHEY, CDR2 SMNVEV (reference sequence). The CDR3 sequence: CASNPRGANTGELFF. As DNA, the CDR3 is TGTGCCAGCAACCCACGTGGGGCTAACACCGGGGAGCTGTTTTTT.

The chain has TRBV3-1 (or the pseudogene TRBV3-2) and TRBJ1-6; unclear D gene. The V gene lost 0 bases and the J gene lost 6 bases, with 9 bases spanning the gap. This CDR3 has 15 residues. The V gene's germline CDR1 is LGHDT and CDR2 YNNKEL (reference sequence). CDR3 DNA sequence: TGTGCCAGCAGCCAAGAACAGATCCGTAATTCACCCCTCCACTTT. This encodes CASSQEQIRNSPLHF.

The chain links TRBV7-9 to TRBJ2-7; 9 positions match TRBD2. Trimming cost V 0 bases and J 5 bases; bases outside gene matches: 17. This CDR3 has 19 amino acids. Germline CDR1 is SEHNR and CDR2 is FQNEAQ (reference sequence). The CDR3 DNA reads as TGTGCCAGCAGCTTAGCGCAGTCAGGCTCGCTAGCGGGGTTCCACGAGCAGTACTTC. Translated: CASSLAQSGSLAGFHEQYF. Drawing the rest from reference TRBV7-9 and TRBJ2-7, the complete variable domain is DTGVSQNPRHKITKRGQNVTFRCDPISEHNRLYWYRQTLGQGPEFLTYFQNEAQLEKSRLLSDRFSAERPKGSFSTLEIQRTEQGDSAMYLCASSLAQSGSLAGFHEQYFGPGTRLTVT.

J is TRBJ2-7 and V is TRBV11-2; D is uncertain. The ends were cut back, 1 base at V and 0 bases at J, with 19 bases in the middle. The CDR3 runs 18 residues. Per germline, CDR1 SGHAT and CDR2 FQNNGV. This chain's CDR3 is CASSLVSLGGALSYEQYF. The CDR3 DNA reads as TGTGCCAGCAGCTTAGTCAGTTTGGGCGGAGCCCTCTCCTACGAGCAGTACTTC.

V usage is TRBV11-2 and J usage is TRBJ1-2; the D gene is possibly TRBD1 (5 bases). Trimming removed 1 base at V and 7 bases at J, with 16 bases between. Germline V lookup: CDR1 SGHAT, CDR2 FQNNGV. The CDR3 sequence is 15 residues long. CDR3 in DNA: TGTGCCAGCAGCTTAGGGTATGGGGCGGTGAGTGGCTACACCTTC. Translating it yields CASSLGYGAVSGYTF.

V is TRBV9 and J is TRBJ2-3; 8 bases are shared with TRBD1. The J segment lost 3 bases and the V segment lost 0 bases, leaving 9 bases of the junction unmatched. Per germline, CDR1 SGDLS and CDR2 YYNGEE. The CDR3 runs 17 residues. The CDR3 reads CASSVGSRTGGTDTQYF. The CDR3 DNA sequence: TGTGCCAGCAGCGTAGGGTCACGAACAGGGGGAACAGATACGCAGTATTTT.

V usage is TRBV11-2 and J usage is TRBJ2-7; no clear D gene. This CDR3 spans 11 amino acids. Germline V lookup: CDR1 SGHAT, CDR2 FQNNGV. V lost 0 bases and J 5 bases, leaving 2 bases between the germline ends. Here the CDR3 DNA reads TGTGCCAGCAGCTTAGATAACGAGCAGTACTTC. Translating gives CASSLDNEQYF.

The gene calls are TRBV2 and TRBJ2-5, with TRBD1 matching 9 bases. Per germline, CDR1 SNHLY and CDR2 FYNNEI. The CDR3 sequence is 14 residues long. The J segment lost 4 bases and the V segment lost 1 base, leaving 1 base of the junction unmatched. The CDR3 nucleotides are TGTGCCAGCAGTGAAGACAGGGGGCGAGAGACCCAGTACTTC. Protein sequence: CASSEDRGRETQYF.